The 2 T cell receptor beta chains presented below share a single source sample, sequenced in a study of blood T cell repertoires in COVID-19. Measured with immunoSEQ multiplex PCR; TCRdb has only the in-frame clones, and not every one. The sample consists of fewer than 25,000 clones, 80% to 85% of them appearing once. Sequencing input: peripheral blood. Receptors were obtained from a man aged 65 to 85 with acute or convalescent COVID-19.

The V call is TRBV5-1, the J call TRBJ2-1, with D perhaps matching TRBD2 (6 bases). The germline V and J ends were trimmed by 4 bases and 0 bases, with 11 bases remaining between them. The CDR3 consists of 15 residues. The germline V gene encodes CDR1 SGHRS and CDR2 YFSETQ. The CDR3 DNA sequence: TGCGCCAGCAGCCCCCCGGGGGTCTCCTACAATGAGCAGTTCTTC. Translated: CASSPPGVSYNEQFF.

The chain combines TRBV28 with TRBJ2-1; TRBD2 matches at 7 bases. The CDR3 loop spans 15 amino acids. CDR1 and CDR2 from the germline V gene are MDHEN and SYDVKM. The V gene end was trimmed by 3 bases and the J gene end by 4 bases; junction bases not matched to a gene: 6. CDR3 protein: CASSLGGSAYNEQFF. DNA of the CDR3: TGTGCCAGCAGTTTGGGCGGGAGTGCGTACAATGAGCAGTTCTTC.